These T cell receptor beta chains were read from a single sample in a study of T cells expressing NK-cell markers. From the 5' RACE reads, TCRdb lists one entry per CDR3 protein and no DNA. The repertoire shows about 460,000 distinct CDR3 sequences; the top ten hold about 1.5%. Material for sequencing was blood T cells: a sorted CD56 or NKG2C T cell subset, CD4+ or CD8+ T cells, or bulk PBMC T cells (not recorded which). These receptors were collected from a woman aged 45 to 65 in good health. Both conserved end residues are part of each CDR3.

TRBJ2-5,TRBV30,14,CAWSVNQVKGTQYF
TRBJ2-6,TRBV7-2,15,CASSLTKTGANVLTF
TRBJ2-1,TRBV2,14,CASSEALQYNEQFF
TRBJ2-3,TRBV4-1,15,CASSQTVAGDYTQYF
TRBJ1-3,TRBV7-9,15,CASSRTGGPGNTIYF
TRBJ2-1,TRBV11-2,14,CASSLSYVHNEQFF
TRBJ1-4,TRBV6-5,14,CASSYDGSGEKLFF
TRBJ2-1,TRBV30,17,CAWSVLGLAGGLNEQFF
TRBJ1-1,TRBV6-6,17,CASDSFLAGTIVTEAFF
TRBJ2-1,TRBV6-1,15,CASSESLLGYNEQFF
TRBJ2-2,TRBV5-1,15,CASSFGTGTARELFF
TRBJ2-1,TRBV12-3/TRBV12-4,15,CASKRSTSGSGTEFF
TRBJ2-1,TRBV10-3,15,CAISFLSGIYNEQFF
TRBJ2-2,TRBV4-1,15,CASSQVERIGGELFF
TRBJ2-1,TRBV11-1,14,CASSLRTSYYEQFF
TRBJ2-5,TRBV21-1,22,CASKGWVRLAGGPEGSQETQYF
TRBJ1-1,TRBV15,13,CATSRQGGTEAFF
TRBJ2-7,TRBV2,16,CASSVFSGFSSYEQYF
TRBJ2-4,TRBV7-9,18,CASSLDTSGSRAKNIQYF
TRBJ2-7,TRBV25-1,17,CASSGGQGAYSTYEQYF
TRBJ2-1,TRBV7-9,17,CATLAGGKTSSYNEQFF
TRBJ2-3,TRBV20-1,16,CSARVQLAGVRDTQYF